Listed below are T cell receptor beta chains from one sample, sequenced in a study of cytomegalovirus exposure and HLA in healthy donors. Clones were read by immunoSEQ multiplex PCR, and TCRdb kept only the in-frame ones, dropping some. Of roughly 55,000 clones listed, 70% to 75% are singletons. The sample was PBMCs. The receptors were gathered from a man aged 35 to 55 in good health and CMV-seropositive. The CDR3 runs from the conserved cysteine through the conserved F or W. A D gene is named only where the DNA matches it firmly. Clone size, where shown, is once, few, many, or a class for clones that have expanded.

j_call clone_size v_call d_call cdr3_nt cdr3_aa
TRBJ1-2 NA TRBV7-2 TRBD1 TGTGCCAGCACCTTAAACGGACAGGGGGTCAGCTATGGCTACACCTTC CASTLNGQGVSYGYTF
TRBJ2-1 few TRBV28 NA TGTGCCAGCAGTCCGTATCTGGTGACACTTAAGTACAATGAGCAGTTCTTC CASSPYLVTLKYNEQFF
TRBJ2-3 NA TRBV2 NA TGTGCCAGCAGCTCCGGAACAGGGTATAGCACAGATACGCAGTATTTT CASSSGTGYSTDTQYF
TRBJ2-3 NA TRBV5-1 TRBD2 TGCGCCAGCAGCTCGGGACATACTAGCGGGGGCACAGATACGCAGTATTTT CASSSGHTSGGTDTQYF
TRBJ2-7 NA TRBV11-3 TRBD2 TGTGCCAGCAGCCTCGGGGGGGTCGACGAGCAGTACTTC CASSLGGVDEQYF
TRBJ2-2 NA TRBV7-9 TRBD2 TGTGCCAGCACCATCCTAGCGGGGGGCACCGGGGAGCTGTTTTTT CASTILAGGTGELFF
TRBJ1-5 NA TRBV19 TRBD1 TGTGCCAGTAGTCCCGGACAGGGGATAGACAATCAGCCCCAGCATTTT CASSPGQGIDNQPQHF
TRBJ2-5 NA TRBV25-1 TRBD1 TGTGCCAGCAGTTCGACAGGGCGGGAGACCCAGTACTTC CASSSTGRETQYF
TRBJ1-6 NA TRBV5-1 NA TGCGCCAGCAGCCGACAGCAAACGAGCTCCTATAATTCACCCCTCCACTTT CASSRQQTSSYNSPLHF
TRBJ2-3 few TRBV5-1 NA TGCGCCAGCAGCTTGTCGTTGCGGACTCTACGATTCCCAGATACGCAGTATTTT CASSLSLRTLRFPDTQYF
TRBJ1-1 once TRBV25-1 NA TGTGCCAGCAGGGGAGGGGACACTGAAGCTTTCTTT CASRGGDTEAFF
TRBJ1-4 NA TRBV7-2 NA TGTGCCAGCAGCTTAGTTACAGGGAATGAAAAACTGTTTTTT CASSLVTGNEKLFF
TRBJ2-7 NA TRBV5-1 TRBD2 TGCGCCAGCAGCTTGGAGGTAGCGGGGGGGCTTCGCGAGCAGTACTTC CASSLEVAGGLREQYF
TRBJ2-1 NA TRBV7-9 TRBD1 TGTGCCAGCAGCTCGGGACAGCCTTACAATGAGCAGTTCTTC CASSSGQPYNEQFF
TRBJ1-2 NA TRBV30 NA TGTGCCTGGACCCAGGGATCCTATGGCTACACCTTC CAWTQGSYGYTF
TRBJ1-3 few TRBV4-3 NA TGCGCCAGCAGCCAAGATTTTTCGGCTGGAAACACCATATATTTT CASSQDFSAGNTIYF
TRBJ2-7 NA TRBV18 TRBD2 TGTGCCAGCTCACCACGGGAGGCTAGCGGGGGCTACGAGCAGTACTTC CASSPREASGGYEQYF
TRBJ1-2 once TRBV6-5 NA TGTGCCAGCAGCCCGGTCCCATCGGAGAGCTACACCTTC CASSPVPSESYTF
TRBJ1-3 NA TRBV7-3 NA TGTGCCAGCAGCTTAAATACAGGGAGAGCTGGAAACACCATATATTTT CASSLNTGRAGNTIYF
TRBJ1-1 NA TRBV7-6 TRBD1 TGTGCCAGCAGTCCGTGGGGGACAGGGGTCTCTGAAGCTTTCTTT CASSPWGTGVSEAFF
TRBJ2-3 few TRBV9 TRBD2 TGTGCCAGCAGCTTCGGGGGGGCAGATACGCAGTATTTT CASSFGGADTQYF
TRBJ1-1 NA TRBV2 NA TGTGCCAGCATTAGGGTTGAGGGGGCTGAAGCTTTCTTT CASIRVEGAEAFF
TRBJ2-7 NA TRBV30 TRBD1 TGTGCCTGGAGCCGGGACAGTGGAGAGCAGTACTTC CAWSRDSGEQYF
TRBJ1-4 once TRBV5-6 NA TGTGCCAGCAGCTTGGGCACAGCAACTAATGAAAAACTGTTTTTT CASSLGTATNEKLFF
TRBJ1-1 NA TRBV7-2 NA TGTGCCAGCAGCTTAATATTAGGGGAGAACACTGAAGCTTTCTTT CASSLILGENTEAFF
TRBJ2-2 NA TRBV5-5 TRBD1 TGTGCCAGCAGCTGGCGGACAGGGAACACCGGGGAGCTGTTTTTT CASSWRTGNTGELFF
TRBJ2-7 NA TRBV5-4 TRBD1 TGTGCCAGCAGCTTAGACAGGGGCGAGCAGTACTTC CASSLDRGEQYF
TRBJ2-1 NA TRBV5-6 NA TGTGCCAGCAGCGCCACAGGGAATGGGTACAATGAGCAGTTCTTC CASSATGNGYNEQFF
TRBJ2-6 once TRBV4-1 NA TGCGCCAGCAGCCAAGATTACCCGGAGGGGGCCAACGTCCTGACTTTC CASSQDYPEGANVLTF